Listed below are T cell receptor beta chains from one sample, sequenced in a study of human T cells and chemical hapten exposure. TCRdb itself ran the RACE reads through MiXCR, one entry per CDR3 protein. The sample lists 85,000 or so distinct CDR3 sequences, roughly 12% occurring once. The source material was whole blood, sampled in connection with sensitization to the hapten diphenylcyclopropenone (DPC). Receptor source: a man between 18 and 29 years old with alopecia areata. Some clones in this sample may be carry-over from other donors' samples. Both conserved end residues are part of each CDR3. The D gene is left open where the match is weak. Size tells how often a clone was seen (once, few, many) or the class of an expanded clone, and some rows leave it out.

d_gene	v_gene	abundance	j_gene	CDR3nt	CDR3aa
-	TRBV29-1	few	TRBJ2-5	TGCAGCGCGCGGCGAGTCATGGAGACCCAGTACTTC	CSARRVMETQYF
TRBD1	TRBV20-1	-	TRBJ2-5	TGCAGTGCTGGGGAACCGGGACAGAGAATCCAAGAGACCCAGTACTTC	CSAGEPGQRIQETQYF
TRBD1	TRBV28	once	TRBJ2-3	TGTGCCAGCAGTTTAGTGGGACAGGGGGTGACAGATACGCAGTATTTT	CASSLVGQGVTDTQYF
TRBD2	TRBV29-1	many	TRBJ2-7	TGCAGCGTTCTCGGGACTAGCGGGGGTGCCTACGAGCAGTACTTC	CSVLGTSGGAYEQYF
-	TRBV5-1	few	TRBJ1-1	TGCGCCAGCAGCTTTAGGGGACAAAAGGGGACTGAAGCTTTCTTT	CASSFRGQKGTEAFF
-	TRBV7-9	few	TRBJ1-1	TGTGCCAGCAGCTTAGCGTGGGGTATGAACACTGAAGCTTTCTTT	CASSLAWGMNTEAFF
-	TRBV11-2	many	TRBJ2-7	TGTGCCAGCAGCTTGACGACAGCCTACGAGCAGTACTTC	CASSLTTAYEQYF
-	TRBV4-3	many	TRBJ2-2	TGCGCCAGCAGCCAAGATCGGACCGGGGAGCTGTTTTTT	CASSQDRTGELFF
TRBD1	TRBV25-1	few	TRBJ1-2	TGTGCCAGCAGTGAGGGACAGAGGGACTATGGCTACACCTTC	CASSEGQRDYGYTF
-	TRBV7-6	-	TRBJ1-5	TGTGCCAGCAGCTTACTGGTTGGGAATCAGCCCCAGCATTTT	CASSLLVGNQPQHF
-	TRBV14	few	TRBJ1-2	TGTGCCAGCAGCCAACTCCGGGACCCGGCATACTATGGCTACACCTTC	CASSQLRDPAYYGYTF
-	TRBV7-6	-	TRBJ1-2	TGTGCCAGCAGCTTAGGGTCTCACTATGGCTACACCTTC	CASSLGSHYGYTF
TRBD1	TRBV12-3/TRBV12-4	-	TRBJ1-2	TGTGCCCGCAGGAGGGGGCAACTCTATGGCTACACCTTC	CARRRGQLYGYTF
-	TRBV29-1	-	TRBJ1-1	TGCAGCGTTATTGACCTAGCTGAAGCTTTCTTT	CSVIDLAEAFF
TRBD1	TRBV7-9	-	TRBJ1-1	TGTGCCAGCAGCTTAGGCGCAGGATACACAGGGGTACGTGCTGAAGCTTTCTTT	CASSLGAGYTGVRAEAFF
-	TRBV3-1	-	TRBJ2-7	TGTGCCAGCAGTCGTTCGGGGGTAACCTACGAGCAGTACTTC	CASSRSGVTYEQYF
-	TRBV6-2/TRBV6-3	many	TRBJ2-3	TGTGCCAGCAGTGGAACCTGGGATACGCAGTATTTT	CASSGTWDTQYF
TRBD1	TRBV18	-	TRBJ2-7	TGTGCCAGCTCACCACTTCAGGGGGCCCCGCAGTACTTC	CASSPLQGAPQYF
-	TRBV18	few	TRBJ1-3	TGTGCCAGCTCACGAACGGATGGAAACACCATATATTTT	CASSRTDGNTIYF
TRBD1	TRBV20-1	many	TRBJ2-3	TGCAGTGCTAGCTCGGGACAGGACCTAGGGACGCAGTATTTT	CSASSGQDLGTQYF
-	TRBV6-2/TRBV6-3	few	TRBJ1-1	TGTGCCAGCAGGGACAGTTCGAACACTGAAGCTTTCTTT	CASRDSSNTEAFF
TRBD1	TRBV16	many	TRBJ2-1	TGTGCCAGCAGCCAATCTGCCAGGGGGAATGAGCAGTTCTTC	CASSQSARGNEQFF
-	TRBV6-6	many	TRBJ2-7	TGTGCCAGCAGTTACACCGACACGTACGAGCAGTACTTC	CASSYTDTYEQYF
-	TRBV4-3	many	TRBJ1-3	TGCGCCAGCAGCCAAGTTTTTGAGTCTTATGGAAACACCATATATTTT	CASSQVFESYGNTIYF
-	TRBV5-1	many	TRBJ2-3	TGCGCCAGCAGCTTGGGGGGCCCCACAGATACGCAGTATTTT	CASSLGGPTDTQYF
-	TRBV4-1	-	TRBJ1-2	TGCGCCAGCCGCTCTCACGGAGACTATGGCTACACCTTC	CASRSHGDYGYTF
-	TRBV7-6	many	TRBJ1-3	TGTGCCAGCAGCCGACGGGGCTCTGGAAACACCATATATTTT	CASSRRGSGNTIYF
-	TRBV7-8	few	TRBJ1-4	TGTGCCAGCAGCTTAGGAACCGTATCTAATGAAAAACTGTTTTTT	CASSLGTVSNEKLFF
-	TRBV19	-	TRBJ2-7	TGTGCCAGTAGTCCGACCGGGGCCTACACCTACGAGCAGTACTTC	CASSPTGAYTYEQYF
-	TRBV29-1	few	TRBJ2-4	TGCAGCGTTGCTGAGGGTGTCAAAAACATTCAGTACTTC	CSVAEGVKNIQYF
-	TRBV18	many	TRBJ2-7	TGTGCCAGCTCACCACCGAGCTCCTACGAGCAGTACTTC	CASSPPSSYEQYF
-	TRBV6-5	many	TRBJ1-5	TGTGCCAGCAGTTACTCGTTCGGGGGGAATCAGCCCCAGCATTTT	CASSYSFGGNQPQHF
TRBD1	TRBV6-2/TRBV6-3	-	TRBJ2-4	TGTGCCAGCACACCCGGTATGACAGGGGACGCCAAAAACATTCAGTACTTC	CASTPGMTGDAKNIQYF
-	TRBV10-1	-	TRBJ2-3	TGCGCCAGCAGTGGGGGGACCTCAGATACGCAGTATTTT	CASSGGTSDTQYF
-	TRBV3-1	few	TRBJ1-6	TGTGCCAGCAGCCTGGACGGCGGGAATTCACCCCTCCACTTT	CASSLDGGNSPLHF
TRBD1	TRBV7-9	-	TRBJ1-2	TGTGCCAGCAGCTTTCCCGGGACAGGGGTCAGCGATGGCTACACCTTC	CASSFPGTGVSDGYTF
TRBD1	TRBV5-4	many	TRBJ2-7	TGTGCCAGCAGCTTGTATTTGGACAGGGAAGGAGGTGTGCAGTACTTC	CASSLYLDREGGVQYF
-	TRBV20-1	few	TRBJ2-2	TGCAGTGCTAGGAGGGGTGGAGGGAACACCGGGGAGCTGTTTTTT	CSARRGGGNTGELFF
-	TRBV12-3/TRBV12-4	few	TRBJ1-1	TGTGCCAGCAGCATTAGCGGACGAATTGAAGCTTTCTTT	CASSISGRIEAFF
-	TRBV9	few	TRBJ2-3	TGTGCCAGCAGCGGTGAAGGTTTAACAGATACGCAGTATTTT	CASSGEGLTDTQYF
-	TRBV12-3/TRBV12-4	many	TRBJ1-4	TGTGCCAGCAGTTCTGGGACGTCGCGCGGTGAAAAACTGTTTTTT	CASSSGTSRGEKLFF
-	TRBV6-2/TRBV6-3	-	TRBJ1-5	TGTGCCAGCAGTTACAGGCGGGGCCGCCGACTGCATTATAGCAATCAGCCCCAGCATTTT	CASSYRRGRRLHYSNQPQHF
TRBD1	TRBV7-2	-	TRBJ1-2	TGTGCCAGCAGCTTGACCCGGGACAGGAGCTATGGCTACACCTTC	CASSLTRDRSYGYTF
-	TRBV3-1	-	TRBJ1-6	TGTGCCAGCAGCCATGGGGGCAGGAGCCTCCACTTT	CASSHGGRSLHF
-	TRBV4-1	many	TRBJ1-2	TGCGCCAGCAGCCGGGAAGATTCGTGGGGCTACACCTTC	CASSREDSWGYTF